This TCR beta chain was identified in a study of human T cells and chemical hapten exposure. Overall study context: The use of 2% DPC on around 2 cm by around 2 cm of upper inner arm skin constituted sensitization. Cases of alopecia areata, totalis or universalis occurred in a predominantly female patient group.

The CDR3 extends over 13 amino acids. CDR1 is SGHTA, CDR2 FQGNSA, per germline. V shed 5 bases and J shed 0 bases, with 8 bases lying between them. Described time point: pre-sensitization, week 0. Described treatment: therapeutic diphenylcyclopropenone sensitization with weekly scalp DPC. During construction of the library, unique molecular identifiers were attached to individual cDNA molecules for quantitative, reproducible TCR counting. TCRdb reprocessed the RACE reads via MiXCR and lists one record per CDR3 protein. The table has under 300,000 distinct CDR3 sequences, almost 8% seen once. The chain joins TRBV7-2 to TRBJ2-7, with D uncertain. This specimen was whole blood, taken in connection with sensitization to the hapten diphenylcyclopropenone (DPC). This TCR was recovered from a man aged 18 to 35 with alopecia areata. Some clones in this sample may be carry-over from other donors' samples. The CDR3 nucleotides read TGTGCCAGCAGCATTGGTTTCTCCTACGAGCAGTACTTC. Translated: CASSIGFSYEQYF. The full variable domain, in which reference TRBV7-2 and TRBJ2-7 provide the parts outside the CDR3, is GAGVSQSPSNKVTEKGKDVELRCDPISGHTALYWYRQSLGQGLEFLIYFQGNSAPDKSGLPSDRFSAERTGGSVSTLTIQRTQQEDSAVYLCASSIGFSYEQYFGPGTRLTVT.